These 2 T cell receptor beta chains were all obtained from the same sample, sequenced in a study of blood T cell repertoires in COVID-19. Clones were read by immunoSEQ multiplex PCR, and TCRdb kept only the in-frame ones, dropping some. The profile shows fewer than 70,000 clones, around 87% of them singletons. The source material was peripheral blood. The receptors derive from a man aged 55 to 70 with active or convalescent COVID-19.

This clone was recorded a few times. The J gene is TRBJ2-6, the V gene TRBV18; TRBD2 is a possible D gene (6 bases). The CDR3 is made up of 17 amino acids. Germline assignment: CDR1 KGHSH and CDR2 LQKENI. V was clipped by 5 bases and J by 0 bases, with 14 bases between them. The DNA of the CDR3 is TGTGCCAGCTCAGCCCGCGGGGACCCCTCTGGGGCCAACGTCCTGACTTTC. It translates to CASSARGDPSGANVLTF.

V usage is TRBV6-2 or TRBV6-3 and J usage is TRBJ2-1; D ambiguous. V was clipped by 6 bases and J by 6 bases, with 21 bases between them. Germline V gene data show CDR1 as MNHEY and CDR2 as SVGEGT. CDR3 length: 16 amino acids. The CDR3 bases are TGTGCCAGCAGCCCCGCCGAAATAGTCCAACTCAATGAGCAGTTCTTC. It specifies CASSPAEIVQLNEQFF.